These T cell receptor beta chains were read from a single sample in a study of T-cell reconstitution after alpha-beta-depleted transplantation in children. TCRdb reprocessed the PCR reads via MiXCR and lists one record per CDR3 protein. The sample includes 150,000 to 250,000 distinct CDR3 sequences, more than 14% of them seen just once. Sequencing used PBMCs from the stem cell graft donor, obtained from the stem cell graft. Every receptor here comes from a human donor who donated a stem cell graft to a child with acute lymphoblastic leukemia. Both conserved end residues are part of each CDR3. The D gene is left open where the match is weak. The size field is filled for only some rows; it gives once, few, many or a size class.

V	D	size	J	CDR3	DNA
TRBV4-2	TRBD2	many	TRBJ2-4	CASSQDLAGGPRAKNIQYF	TGTGCCAGCAGCCAAGATCTAGCGGGAGGGCCGAGGGCCAAAAACATTCAGTACTTC
TRBV27	TRBD1	many	TRBJ2-3	CASKRTGNTDTQYF	TGTGCCAGCAAGCGGACAGGAAACACAGATACGCAGTATTTT
TRBV6-1	.	many	TRBJ2-1	CASSETLLRNEQFF	TGTGCCAGCAGTGAAACACTCTTGAGGAATGAGCAGTTCTTC
TRBV20-1	.	many	TRBJ1-5	CSARVPGYSNQPQHF	TGCAGTGCTAGGGTTCCCGGATATAGCAATCAGCCCCAGCATTTT
TRBV20-1	.	many	TRBJ1-5	CSASGGGNQPQHF	TGCAGTGCTAGCGGTGGAGGCAATCAGCCCCAGCATTTT
TRBV12-3/TRBV12-4	TRBD2	many	TRBJ2-7	CASSLAPAGWGGRRDHEQYF	TGTGCCAGCAGTTTAGCGCCGGCAGGGTGGGGAGGGAGGAGGGACCACGAGCAGTACTTC
TRBV7-9	.	many	TRBJ2-7	CASSFGGAETYEQYF	TGTGCCAGCAGCTTTGGAGGCGCTGAGACCTACGAGCAGTACTTC
TRBV5-5	TRBD1	many	TRBJ2-7	CASSGTVTTYEQYF	TGTGCCAGCAGCGGGACAGTGACGACCTACGAGCAGTACTTC
TRBV10-3	.	.	TRBJ1-2	CAISREEDGYTF	TGTGCCATCAGTAGGGAGGAGGATGGCTACACCTTC
TRBV19	.	.	TRBJ2-7	CASSRLSAPYEQYF	TGTGCCAGTAGTCGGCTATCGGCCCCCTACGAGCAGTACTTC
TRBV29-1	.	.	TRBJ2-1	CSVEGRGPGGGNEQFF	TGCAGCGTTGAAGGTCGGGGGCCAGGGGGGGGCAATGAGCAGTTCTTC
TRBV5-1	.	many	TRBJ2-3	CASSLLWGASTDTQYF	TGCGCCAGCAGCTTGCTGTGGGGGGCCAGCACAGATACGCAGTATTTT
TRBV27	.	many	TRBJ2-3	CASSLRRELDTQYF	TGTGCCAGCAGTTTGAGACGGGAGTTAGATACGCAGTATTTT
TRBV7-8	.	many	TRBJ1-5	CASSLEVLGPQPQHF	TGTGCCAGCAGCTTAGAAGTTCTAGGGCCTCAGCCCCAGCATTTT
TRBV20-1	.	many	TRBJ2-5	CSASASEETQYF	TGCAGTGCTTCGGCTAGCGAAGAGACCCAGTACTTC
TRBV19	.	many	TRBJ1-5	CASSTNPGEPQHF	TGTGCCAGTAGTACTAATCCAGGGGAGCCCCAGCATTTT
TRBV20-1	TRBD1	many	TRBJ2-1	CSARLSDRDGGEQFF	TGCAGTGCTAGGTTATCGGACAGGGACGGGGGTGAGCAGTTCTTC
TRBV24-1	.	once	TRBJ2-1	CATSTLALSSYNEQFF	TGTGCCACCAGCACACTAGCCCTAAGCTCCTACAATGAGCAGTTCTTC
TRBV20-1	.	many	TRBJ2-5	CSARVGSGETQYF	TGCAGTGCTAGAGTCGGGTCGGGGGAGACCCAGTACTTC
TRBV20-1	TRBD2	.	TRBJ2-5	CSALTGTSGLQETQYF	TGCAGTGCTCTAACCGGGACTAGCGGACTCCAAGAGACCCAGTACTTC
TRBV20-1	.	.	TRBJ1-1	CSAQFGGNTEAFF	TGCAGTGCCCAATTTGGGGGGAACACTGAAGCTTTCTTT
TRBV5-1	TRBD2	once	TRBJ2-2	CASSSGLAGFGELFF	TGCGCCAGCAGCTCGGGACTAGCGGGTTTCGGGGAGCTGTTTTTT
TRBV20-1	.	.	TRBJ1-3	CSASSPKSSGNTIYF	TGCAGTGCTAGTAGCCCAAAGAGCTCTGGAAACACCATATATTTT
TRBV20-1	TRBD1	many	TRBJ2-1	CSARDPGQGSNEQFF	TGCAGTGCTAGAGATCCCGGACAGGGGTCAAATGAGCAGTTCTTC
TRBV24-1	TRBD1	.	TRBJ1-5	CATSGTGGRQPQHF	TGTGCCACCAGTGGAACAGGGGGCAGGCAGCCCCAGCATTTT
TRBV20-1	TRBD2	.	TRBJ2-1	CSAWLPGLAGSYNEQFF	TGCAGTGCTTGGTTACCGGGACTAGCGGGAAGCTACAATGAGCAGTTCTTC
TRBV6-5	.	many	TRBJ2-6	CVTVYSGANVLTF	TGTGTCACCGTATACTCTGGGGCCAACGTCCTGACTTTC
TRBV6-5	TRBD1	.	TRBJ1-5	CASSSTGTGTNQPQHF	TGTGCCAGCAGTTCGACCGGGACAGGGACCAATCAGCCCCAGCATTTT
TRBV5-1	.	many	TRBJ2-1	CASSLYVGSSYNEQFF	TGCGCCAGCAGCTTGTACGTGGGAAGCTCCTACAATGAGCAGTTCTTC
TRBV18	TRBD1	many	TRBJ2-7	CASSPSLTGDDYEQYF	TGTGCCAGCTCACCATCCCTAACAGGGGACGACTACGAGCAGTACTTC
TRBV12-3/TRBV12-4	.	few	TRBJ1-1	CASSSRRRGWLSAFF	TGTGCCAGCAGTTCCCGTCGCAGGGGATGGTTGTCGGCTTTCTTT